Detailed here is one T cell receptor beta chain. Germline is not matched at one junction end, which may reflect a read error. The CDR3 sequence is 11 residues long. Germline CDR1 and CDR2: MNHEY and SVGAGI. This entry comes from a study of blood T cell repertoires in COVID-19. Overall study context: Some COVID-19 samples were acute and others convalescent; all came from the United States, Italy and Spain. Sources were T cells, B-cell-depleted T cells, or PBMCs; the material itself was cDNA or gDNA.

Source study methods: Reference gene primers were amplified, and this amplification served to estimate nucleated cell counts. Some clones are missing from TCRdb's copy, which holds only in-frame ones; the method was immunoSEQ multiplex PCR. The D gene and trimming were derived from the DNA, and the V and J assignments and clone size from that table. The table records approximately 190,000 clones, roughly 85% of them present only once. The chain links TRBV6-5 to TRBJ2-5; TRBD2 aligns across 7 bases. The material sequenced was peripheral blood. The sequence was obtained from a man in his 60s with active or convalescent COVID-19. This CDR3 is CASSDSGRDHF. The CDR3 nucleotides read TGTGCCAGCAGTGACTCGGGGAGGGATCACTTC.